This T cell receptor (beta chain) came from a study of T cell responses to AZD1222 COVID-19 vaccine. Here immunoSEQ multiplex PCR was the method, and the copy in TCRdb shows in-frame clones only, minus some. The data hold approximately 140,000 clones, with more than 85% observed a single time. V lost 3 bases to trimming and J lost 4 bases; unmatched junction nucleotides: 3. Germline values: CDR1 LNHDA, CDR2 SQIVND (reference sequence). The CDR3 runs to 13 residues. V gene TRBV19 combines with J gene TRBJ2-7; 7 bases are a match to TRBD2. This TCR came from an adult in good health. Material: peripheral blood, obtained on day 0 of AZD1222 vaccination. This CDR3 is CASSILGGYEQYF. CDR3 DNA sequence: TGTGCCAGTAGTATTCTGGGGGGGTACGAGCAGTACTTC.